The 13 T cell receptor beta chains in this list originate from one sample, sequenced in a study of blood T cell repertoires in COVID-19. Profiling relied on immunoSEQ multiplex PCR, and the TCRdb table lists in-frame clones only, not all of them. Of 150,000 or so clones in the sample, over 75% were seen once. Sequencing was performed on peripheral blood. The origin of the receptors is a woman aged 55 to 70 with COVID-19, enrolled during active disease.

The rearrangement uses TRBV6-5 and TRBJ1-2, with a tentative D call TRBD1 (6 bases). In germline, CDR1 is MNHEY, CDR2 SVGAGI. With 0 bases removed from V and 4 bases from J, the gap between germline ends came to 9 bases. The CDR3 totals 14 residues. The CDR3 DNA reads as TGTGCCAGCAGTTACTCAGCAGGGGCCTATGGCTACACCTTC. It codes for CASSYSAGAYGYTF.

The chain links TRBV11-2 to TRBJ2-1, with 10 bases aligning to TRBD2. V was clipped by 6 bases and J by 3 bases; unmatched bases: 5. CDR1 SGHAT and CDR2 FQNNGV come from the germline V gene. The CDR3 is 15 residues long. The CDR3, as DNA: TGTGCCAGCAGTCGGACTAGCGGTGGCTACAATGAGCAGTTCTTC. Its translation: CASSRTSGGYNEQFF.

This clone was found once. The chain employs TRBV9 and TRBJ1-4; no definite D call. The V gene's germline CDR1 is SGDLS and CDR2 YYNGEE. V lost 0 bases and J lost 4, with 10 bases in between. The CDR3 extends over 15 amino acids. The CDR3 DNA reads TGTGCCAGCAGCGTAGGAGGAGCTTATAATGAAAAACTGTTTTTT. It is translated as CASSVGGAYNEKLFF.

This clone was seen once. V is TRBV5-4 and J is TRBJ1-6, with no clear D. This CDR3 has 15 residues. V lost 3 bases and J lost 0, with 7 bases in between. Per the germline V gene, CDR1 is SGHNT and CDR2 is YYREEE (reference sequence). The CDR3 DNA is TGTGCCAGCAGCTCTGAGAGCTCCTATAATTCACCCCTCCACTTT. As protein: CASSSESSYNSPLHF.

The chain is built from TRBV5-6 and TRBJ2-5, with TRBD2 matching 10 bases. Germline V CDR1 and CDR2: SGHDT, YYEEEE. CDR3 length equals 17 residues. Losses at the gene ends were 1 base for V and 1 base for J; bases not matched to a gene: 7. The CDR3 sequence is CASSLNLASGGQETQYF. CDR3 DNA sequence: TGTGCCAGCAGCTTGAATTTGGCTAGCGGGGGCCAAGAGACCCAGTACTTC.

The chain has TRBV19 and TRBJ1-6, with 7 nucleotides matching TRBD1. Trimming cost V 1 base and J 7 bases; bases outside gene matches: 4. The CDR3 is made up of 15 amino acids. Germline V lookup: CDR1 LNHDA, CDR2 SQIVND (reference sequence). The DNA for the CDR3 is TGTGCCAGTAGTATAGTCCGGACAGGAAATTCACCCCTCCACTTT. It translates to CASSIVRTGNSPLHF.

This sequence joins TRBV27 and TRBJ1-2; 8 bases agree with TRBD1. The CDR3 is 14 residues long. Germline V gene sequence: CDR1 MNHEY, CDR2 SMNVEV (reference sequence). Trimming cost V 6 bases and J 8 bases; bases outside gene matches: 11. CDR3 in DNA: TGTGCCAGCAGGCCGGCGCAGGGGGCTCGCGGCTACACCTTC. Amino acid sequence: CASRPAQGARGYTF.

As for this clone: Other nucleotide sequences in the sample specify the same CDR3. The chain is built from TRBV6-5 and TRBJ1-2, with 8 bases that match TRBD1. The germline CDR1 and CDR2 sequences are MNHEY and SVGAGI. CDR3 size: 12 residues. V was clipped by 5 bases and J by 8 bases; unmatched bases: 4. The CDR3 spells CASSQGAGGYTF. In nucleotides, the CDR3 is TGTGCCAGCAGTCAGGGGGCCGGGGGCTACACCTTC.

The J gene is TRBJ1-1, the V gene TRBV29-1, with 7 bases matching TRBD1. This CDR3 has 13 amino acids. Germline V lookup: CDR1 SQVTM, CDR2 ANQGSEA. V was pared by 7 bases and J by 6 bases, with 11 bases of the junction left unmatched. The CDR3 spells CSARQGEGAEAFF. Written as DNA, the CDR3 is TGCAGCGCCCGACAGGGTGAGGGCGCTGAAGCTTTCTTT.

This clone was observed a single time. The chain links TRBV4-3 to TRBJ1-6, with TRBD1 as a possible D gene (5 bases). This CDR3 has 14 residues. CDR1 and CDR2 from the germline V gene are LGHNA and YSLEER. Trimming shortened V by 0 bases and J by 13 bases, and 13 bases separated the two germline ends. The CDR3, as DNA: TGCGCCAGCAGCCAAGAGAAAGGGACTGGGCCCCTCCACTTT. This encodes CASSQEKGTGPLHF.

The genes are TRBV18 and TRBJ1-1; D remains unclear. Germline V gene sequence: CDR1 KGHSH, CDR2 LQKENI. The V and J ends lost 4 bases and 3 bases respectively, with 18 bases between them. The CDR3 covers 16 residues. The CDR3 DNA reads TGTGCCAGCTCACGATTTAACACCCCCGGGGACACTGAAGCTTTCTTT. Translation gives CASSRFNTPGDTEAFF. Supplemented by reference TRBV18 and TRBJ1-1, the full variable domain reads NAGVMQNPRHLVRRRGQEARLRCSPMKGHSHVYWYRQLPEEGLKFMVYLQKENIIDESGMPKERFSAEFPKEGPSILRIQQVVRGDSAAYFCASSRFNTPGDTEAFFGQGTRLTVV.

The chain has TRBV9 and TRBJ2-3; 9 bases fit TRBD2. This CDR3 spans 15 amino acids. From germline, CDR1 is SGDLS and CDR2 YYNGEE. Unmatched junction bases numbered 8, after V lost 4 bases and J lost 5 bases. The CDR3 protein is CASSPRRGGEDTQYF. In DNA form, the CDR3 reads TGTGCCAGCAGCCCTCGGCGGGGGGGAGAAGATACGCAGTATTTT.

The rearrangement links TRBV24-1 to TRBJ2-1; D possibly corresponds to TRBD2 (6 bases). V lost 2 bases to trimming and J lost 6 bases, with 7 bases between them. The CDR3 contains 13 residues. Germline V gene data show CDR1 as KGHDR and CDR2 as SFDVKD. The CDR3 coding sequence is TGTGCCACCAGTGATTGGGGAGGCAATGAGCAGTTCTTC. Translating it yields CATSDWGGNEQFF.